This entry lists 32 T cell receptor beta chains sequenced from one sample in a study of blood T cell repertoires in COVID-19. Clones were read by immunoSEQ multiplex PCR, and TCRdb kept only the in-frame ones, dropping some. This sample has tens of thousands of clones; about 88% occur once, and the top ten carry 3.9%. Material for sequencing was peripheral blood. The receptors here all came from a man aged 70-80 years with acute or convalescent COVID-19.

The V call is TRBV29-1, the J call TRBJ2-7; 8 positions match TRBD1. CDR3 size: 19 residues. Germline V gives CDR1 SQVTM, CDR2 ANQGSEA. The V and J ends lost 7 bases and 0 bases, in that order; junction bases with no gene match: 23. DNA of the CDR3: TGCAGCGCTAGTGGGCTCGGACCCGTTCCCGGGACAGGCTCCTACGAGCAGTACTTC. Amino acid sequence: CSASGLGPVPGTGSYEQYF.

This clone was observed a single time. The V call is TRBV5-1, the J call TRBJ1-1; D unresolved. Germline V gene lookup returns CDR1 SGHRS and CDR2 YFSETQ. The CDR3 extends over 14 amino acids. V shed 1 base and J shed 5 bases, with 12 bases lying between them. The CDR3 loop is CASSLLGSGTEAFF. DNA of the CDR3: TGCGCCAGCAGCTTGCTAGGGAGCGGGACTGAAGCTTTCTTT.

This chain joins TRBV6-5 and TRBJ2-3; perhaps TRBD2 as D (6 bases). V gave up 8 bases and J gave up 2 bases, with 11 bases separating them. Germline CDR1 and CDR2: MNHEY and SVGAGI. CDR3 length: 13 residues. The CDR3 bases are TGTGCCAGCCTTCGGGGGTTCACAGATACGCAGTATTTT. Amino acids: CASLRGFTDTQYF.

This clone was seen a single time. V gene TRBV5-5 combines with J gene TRBJ1-2; TRBD1 matches at 10 bases. V shed 3 bases and J 4 bases; nucleotides not matched to a gene: 12. This CDR3 spans 17 amino acids. In germline, CDR1 is SGHKS, CDR2 YYEKEE (reference sequence). The CDR3 protein is CASSSPGTGASGYGYTF. DNA of the CDR3: TGTGCCAGCAGCTCGCCCGGGACAGGGGCTTCAGGCTATGGCTACACCTTC.

This sequence joins TRBV7-2 and TRBJ2-7, with 10 bases identical to TRBD2. CDR3 length equals 16 residues. Losses at the gene ends were 0 bases for V and 4 bases for J; bases not matched to a gene: 6. The germline V gene has CDR1 SGHTA and CDR2 FQGNSA. CDR3 in DNA: TGTGCCAGCAGCTTAGCTACTAGCGGGGCCCCTTACGAGCAGTACTTC. Residues: CASSLATSGAPYEQYF.

V and J are TRBV27 and TRBJ2-3, with a tentative D call TRBD2 (5 bases). This CDR3 region has 16 residues. Germline V gives CDR1 MNHEY, CDR2 SMNVEV (reference sequence). V lost 8 bases and J 2 bases, leaving 20 bases between the germline ends. The CDR3 region is CASGPIGRTYTDTQYF. The CDR3 nucleotides are TGTGCCAGCGGGCCTATAGGCAGGACTTACACAGATACGCAGTATTTT.

The chain employs TRBV4-1 and TRBJ2-7; TRBD2 aligns across 7 bases. The CDR3 loop spans 15 amino acids. The J segment lost 0 bases and the V segment lost 1 base, leaving 3 bases of the junction unmatched. Germline V gene sequence: CDR1 MGHRA, CDR2 YSYEKL. CDR3 in amino acids: CASSQGGGGSYEQYF. CDR3 nucleotides: TGCGCCAGCAGCCAAGGGGGGGGAGGCTCCTACGAGCAGTACTTC.

The DNA of the CDR3 is TGTGCCAGTAGTATAGCAATGAACACTGAAGCTTTCTTT. Translated, it gives CASSIAMNTEAFF. V usage is TRBV19 and J usage is TRBJ1-1; D unclear. Germline loops: CDR1 LNHDA, CDR2 SQIVND (reference sequence). The CDR3 loop spans 13 amino acids. V was clipped by 1 base and J by 0 bases, with 3 bases between them.

The rearrangement uses TRBV6-5 and TRBJ1-2; 8 nucleotides match TRBD1. CDR3 length: 14 residues. The V gene end was trimmed by 2 bases and the J gene end by 4 bases; junction bases not matched to a gene: 3. Germline V gene sequence: CDR1 MNHEY, CDR2 SVGAGI. The CDR3 DNA is TGTGCCAGCAGTTACACACAGGGGGGCTATGGCTACACCTTC. Protein product: CASSYTQGGYGYTF.

V usage is TRBV5-1 and J usage is TRBJ2-2; D is unclear. The germline V gene encodes CDR1 SGHRS and CDR2 YFSETQ. Trimming stripped 0 bases from V and 2 bases from J, with 5 bases between. CDR3 length: 14 amino acids. CDR3 region: CASSLGRNTGELFF. DNA of the CDR3: TGCGCCAGCAGCTTGGGCAGAAACACCGGGGAGCTGTTTTTT.

The count of this clone is one. The rearrangement uses TRBV4-3 and TRBJ2-3; TRBD2 agrees at 9 bases. Germline V lookup: CDR1 LGHNA, CDR2 YSLEER. This CDR3 comprises 17 residues. V was clipped by 1 base and J by 0 bases; unmatched bases: 5. As DNA, the CDR3 is TGCGCCAGCAGCCAAGGGGCTAGCGGGATTAGCACAGATACGCAGTATTTT. Protein product: CASSQGASGISTDTQYF.

The chain uses TRBV7-9 and TRBJ1-3, with TRBD1 matching 7 bases. The CDR3 length is 16 residues. Trimming at V came to 5 bases and at J to 0 bases, leaving 7 bases not matched to a gene. The germline V gene encodes CDR1 SEHNR and CDR2 FQNEAQ (reference sequence). CDR3 sequence reads: CASSPGTVFSGNTIYF. The CDR3 DNA follows: TGTGCCAGCAGCCCCGGGACAGTTTTCTCTGGAAACACCATATATTTT.

The chain joins TRBV6-5 to TRBJ2-7, with TRBD2 matching 7 bases. Germline CDR1 and CDR2: MNHEY and SVGAGI. The CDR3 consists of 13 residues. J lost 4 bases, V lost 7 bases, and 7 bases had no gene match. The CDR3 nucleotides read TGTGCCAGCAAAGTGGGGGGGGGATACGAGCAGTACTTC. This codes for CASKVGGGYEQYF.

The rearrangement links TRBV18 to TRBJ2-1; perhaps TRBD2 as D (5 bases). From germline, CDR1 is KGHSH and CDR2 LQKENI. The CDR3 is 12 residues long. V gave up 3 bases and J gave up 8 bases, with 8 bases separating them. CDR3 coding DNA: TGTGCCAGCTCACCCCAGAGGGATGAGCAGTTCTTC. It codes for CASSPQRDEQFF.

As to this clone: Other DNA sequences in this specimen translate into the identical CDR3. The chain carries TRBV18 and TRBJ2-1; a weak D match, TRBD1 (6 bases). The CDR3 is 15 residues long. The germline gives CDR1 KGHSH, CDR2 LQKENI. The V end was cut by 3 bases, the J end by 1 base, with 10 bases between. CDR3 DNA: TGTGCCAGCTCACCTCAAGGGGGTTCCTACAATGAGCAGTTCTTC. Protein sequence: CASSPQGGSYNEQFF.

The rearrangement uses TRBV19 and TRBJ2-1; TRBD1 aligns across 8 bases. Trimming cost V 4 bases and J 4 bases; bases outside gene matches: 6. CDR1 LNHDA and CDR2 SQIVND come from the germline V gene (reference sequence). The CDR3 is 15 residues long. In DNA, the CDR3 is TGTGCCAGTAGTAACCGGGACAGGCTGTACAATGAGCAGTTCTTC. This translates into CASSNRDRLYNEQFF.

The V gene is TRBV7-9, the J gene TRBJ2-2, with 8 bases lining up with TRBD2. This CDR3 region has 17 residues. Germline V CDR1 and CDR2: SEHNR, FQNEAQ (reference sequence). With V trimmed by 5 bases and J by 0 bases, 8 bases remained unmatched. CDR3 loop: CASSPLGGGPNTGELFF. CDR3 sequence (DNA): TGTGCCAGCAGCCCTCTAGGCGGGGGGCCGAACACCGGGGAGCTGTTTTTT. Full variable domain (missing parts from reference TRBV7-9 and TRBJ2-2): DTGVSQNPRHKITKRGQNVTFRCDPISEHNRLYWYRQTLGQGPEFLTYFQNEAQLEKSRLLSDRFSAERPKGSFSTLEIQRTEQGDSAMYLCASSPLGGGPNTGELFFGEGSRLTVL.

The CDR3 sequence: CASSLSRYEQYF. Here the CDR3 DNA reads TGTGCCAGCAGTTTATCCCGCTACGAGCAGTACTTC. This chain links TRBV28 with TRBJ2-7; D is undetermined. The CDR3 runs to 12 residues. Per the germline V gene, CDR1 is MDHEN and CDR2 is SYDVKM. V was shortened by 1 base and J by 3 bases, with 4 bases between the two germline ends. The full variable domain, rest sourced from reference TRBV28 and TRBJ2-7, is DVKVTQSSRYLVKRTGEKVFLECVQDMDHENMFWYRQDPGLGLRLIYFSYDVKMKEKGDIPEGYSVSREKKERFSLILESASTNQTSMYLCASSLSRYEQYFGPGTRLTVT.

This chain uses TRBV18 with TRBJ2-3; 8 bases are a match to TRBD2. The germline CDR1 and CDR2 sequences are KGHSH and LQKENI. The CDR3 runs to 15 residues. Germline trimming cut 2 bases from V and 4 bases from J; bases unmatched to any gene: 5. CDR3: CASSPTGGRPDTQYF. The CDR3 nucleotides are TGTGCCAGCTCACCAACGGGGGGGCGGCCAGATACGCAGTATTTT. Full variable domain (remainder filled in from reference TRBV18 and TRBJ2-3): NAGVMQNPRHLVRRRGQEARLRCSPMKGHSHVYWYRQLPEEGLKFMVYLQKENIIDESGMPKERFSAEFPKEGPSILRIQQVVRGDSAAYFCASSPTGGRPDTQYFGPGTRLTVL.

The table lists this clone with a count of one. This sequence joins TRBV6-5 and TRBJ2-1, with 8 bases aligning to TRBD2. The CDR3 spans 14 residues. The germline gives CDR1 MNHEY, CDR2 SVGAGI. V dropped 5 bases and J dropped 5; count of bases not matched to a gene: 5. CDR3 sequence: CASSTLSGNNEQFF. The CDR3 nucleotides are TGTGCCAGCAGTACCCTTAGCGGGAACAATGAGCAGTTCTTC.

This chain connects TRBV2 to TRBJ2-1; tentative D call: TRBD1 (5 bases). The V gene lost 6 bases and the J gene lost 5 bases, with 17 bases spanning the gap. The CDR3 totals 15 residues. Looked up from germline, CDR1 is SNHLY and CDR2 is FYNNEI. Here the CDR3 DNA reads TGTGCCAGCAGATCCGACAGAACCTATAACAATGAGCAGTTCTTC. Amino acid sequence: CASRSDRTYNNEQFF.

This chain's CDR3 is CASSLDRANQPQHF. The CDR3, as DNA: TGTGCCAGCAGCTTAGACAGGGCCAATCAGCCCCAGCATTTT. The chain joins TRBV11-2 to TRBJ1-5; D might be TRBD1 (5 bases). The CDR3 length is 14 residues. Germline V gene data show CDR1 as SGHAT and CDR2 as FQNNGV. V lost 0 bases and J 3 bases, leaving 6 bases between the germline ends.

This clone is a singleton in its sample. The chain employs TRBV19 and TRBJ1-1; D remains unclear. This CDR3 has 13 amino acids. The V gene lost 3 bases and the J gene lost 4 bases, with 9 bases spanning the gap. The germline gives CDR1 LNHDA, CDR2 SQIVND (reference sequence). The CDR3 spells CASSITSGTEAFF. The CDR3 DNA is TGTGCCAGTAGTATTACCAGCGGCACTGAAGCTTTCTTT.

This clone was counted only a few times. The V call is TRBV27, the J call TRBJ1-2; D may be TRBD1 (5 bases). The germline CDR1 and CDR2 sequences are MNHEY and SMNVEV (reference sequence). V dropped 4 bases and J dropped 8 bases, with 20 bases sitting between them. The CDR3 spans 15 residues. CDR3 protein: CASSYTVGAIWGYTF. The CDR3 nucleotides read TGTGCCAGCAGTTATACAGTAGGGGCGATATGGGGCTACACCTTC.

The V and J genes are TRBV6-1 and TRBJ2-3, with D perhaps matching TRBD2 (5 bases). The CDR3 loop spans 15 amino acids. Trimming left V 2 bases short and J 6 bases short, with 15 bases between. Germline-derived CDR1 and CDR2 are MNHNS and SASEGT. CDR3 nucleotides: TGTGCCAGCAGTGAAATAGGTCGCGCGGGCGATACGCAGTATTTT. As protein: CASSEIGRAGDTQYF.

This chain connects TRBV19 to TRBJ1-4, with 9 bases fitting TRBD1. The CDR3 is 16 amino acids. V was clipped by 4 bases and J by 0 bases; unmatched bases: 3. CDR1 and CDR2 from the germline V gene are LNHDA and SQIVND (reference sequence). CDR3 nucleotide sequence: TGTGCCAGTAGTACTGGGACAGGGTCAACTAATGAAAAACTGTTTTTT. This sequence encodes CASSTGTGSTNEKLFF.

The rearrangement links TRBV29-1 to TRBJ1-2; 7 positions match TRBD1. The trim removed 7 bases at V and 7 bases at J, leaving 6 bases unmatched. CDR3 length: 11 amino acids. CDR1 and CDR2 from the germline V gene are SQVTM and ANQGSEA. The CDR3 nucleotides are TGCAGCGCAACAGGGGCTGGTGGCTACACCTTC. It codes for CSATGAGGYTF.

The chain couples TRBV19 to TRBJ2-1; 9 nucleotides align to TRBD1. Germline CDR1 LNHDA, CDR2 SQIVND (reference sequence). Germline trimming cut 2 bases from V and 7 bases from J; bases unmatched to any gene: 9. The CDR3 is 16 residues long. The CDR3 nucleotides are TGTGCCAGTAGTATACTCCCCGGGACAGGGAAGAATGAGCAGTTCTTC. Residues: CASSILPGTGKNEQFF.

The genes are TRBV7-8 and TRBJ2-7; weak D call: TRBD1 (6 bases). The germline V and J ends were trimmed by 7 bases and 3 bases, with 16 bases remaining between them. This CDR3 region has 14 residues. Germline CDR1 reads SGHVS; CDR2 reads FQNEAQ. CDR3 sequence reads: CASNPGTGNYEQYF. CDR3 coding DNA: TGTGCCAGCAACCCCGGAACAGGGAACTACGAGCAGTACTTC.

CDR3 in amino acids: CASSLSGGNTGELFF. The CDR3 nucleotides are TGTGCCAGCAGCTTGAGCGGGGGGAACACCGGGGAGCTGTTTTTT. This chain connects TRBV5-4 to TRBJ2-2; 8 nucleotides align to TRBD2. The CDR3 length is 15 residues. The trim removed 1 base at V and 1 base at J, leaving 0 bases unmatched. CDR1 and CDR2 from the germline V gene are SGHNT and YYREEE (reference sequence).

The CDR3 DNA follows: TGTGCCAGTAGCCAGGACATATATCAGCCCCAGCATTTT. This translates into CASSQDIYQPQHF. The rearrangement links TRBV19 to TRBJ1-5; perhaps TRBD1 as D (5 bases). Germline values: CDR1 LNHDA, CDR2 SQIVND (reference sequence). V lost 6 bases to trimming and J lost 5 bases, with 11 bases between them. This CDR3 spans 13 amino acids.

V usage is TRBV27 and J usage is TRBJ2-7; 7 positions match TRBD1. This CDR3 has 15 residues. After removal of 3 bases from V and 0 bases from J, the junction contained 5 bases not matched to a gene. The germline V gene encodes CDR1 MNHEY and CDR2 SMNVEV (reference sequence). DNA for the CDR3: TGTGCCAGCAGTTTCGGGGCAGGGGGCTCCTACGAGCAGTACTTC. It codes for CASSFGAGGSYEQYF.